These T cell receptor beta chains were read from a single sample in a study of blood T cell repertoires in COVID-19. Produced via immunoSEQ multiplex PCR; TCRdb's table is partial and in-frame only. The sample yields under 200,000 clones, more than 65% seen once. Specimen: peripheral blood. The receptors come from a human donor with acute or convalescent COVID-19. The donor label of this sample is uncertain. Each CDR3 is given without its conserved first and last residue. Each record gives: D gene, V gene, CDR3 protein. D genes are given only for firm matches.

-,TRBV7-9,ASRENTEAF
TRBD1,TRBV12-5,ASGLTTGTGYYEQY
-,TRBV7-9,ASSGREETQY
TRBD2,TRBV10-2,ASSVLAGAGGEQF
TRBD2,TRBV30,AWGLAYNEQF
TRBD2,TRBV2,ASRKAGGSRDTQY
-,TRBV5-6,ASSDQPGSPLH
-,TRBV19,ASRTGVRPNYGYT
-,TRBV7-9,ASSNKQGSGYGYT
-,TRBV21-1,ASSAWAKAGGEKLF
-,TRBV5-1,ASQGSETGELF
-,TRBV21-1,ASSPLRETQY
TRBD1,TRBV5-1,ASSLQGAIYEQY
-,TRBV27,ASSLSRGPYEQY
TRBD2,TRBV30,AWSPGTSGYNEQF
-,TRBV19,ASRSQQGSNYGYT
-,TRBV27,ASSLWAGDRGTQY
TRBD2,TRBV5-1,ASSLEGGGALETQY
TRBD1,TRBV27,ASSLDSPGTANSPLH
-,TRBV2,ASSVRGASYEQY
TRBD1,TRBV4-1,ASSQGQTNTGELF
TRBD1,TRBV28,ASSSGQGLTEAF
TRBD1,TRBV28,ASSLTTGGAPYGTEAF
TRBD2,TRBV5-1,ASSLVAGGIGRTDTQY
TRBD1,TRBV6-1,ASSEGQGTRYGYT
-,TRBV11-1,ASRTSRVEENEQF
-,TRBV6-1,ASSERAGEQY
-,TRBV27,ASSSLDYNEQF
TRBD1,TRBV5-8,ASSLDAGGKNSPLH
TRBD1,TRBV14,ASSPIRTGPYEQY
-,TRBV18,ASSPRGTNEKLF
-,TRBV19,ASAQVGSYSNQPQH
-,TRBV5-6,ASSPDASRSYEQY
-,TRBV7-9,ASSLNVGQNTEAF
-,TRBV19,ASSPRGSNRNTDTQY
-,TRBV3-1/TRBV3-2,ASSPLTGSTDTQY
-,TRBV6-5,ASSYAGTGGYGYT
-,TRBV6-1,ASSEQTRGGYT
-,TRBV27,ASSGQGNYGYT
-,TRBV7-2,ASSLARQGIYEQY
TRBD1,TRBV5-1,ASSSQTGAGNTIY
TRBD2,TRBV30,ASRGADTQY
TRBD2,TRBV18,ASSAGDQADTQY
TRBD1,TRBV11-3,ASSLVGQGSEQY
TRBD1,TRBV29-1,SVNPGQGSTQY
TRBD2,TRBV5-4,ASTSGLGWDEQF